In its sample, the clone carrying this T cell receptor (beta chain) was seen once. This sample was included in a study of blood T cell repertoires in COVID-19. Participants, about 18 to 90 years old, spanned around 25 US areas. Original processing notes: Reference gene primer amplification yielded estimated nucleated cell counts. Profiled with immunoSEQ multiplex PCR; TCRdb holds only in-frame clones, not every one. The V and J calls and the clone size are those of that table, but D and trimming were determined from the DNA. Of 350,000 to 400,000 clones in the sample, 75% to 90% were seen once. V was cut by 10 bases and J by 0 bases, with 13 bases left in between. Germline assignment: CDR1 MNHEY and CDR2 SVGAGI. The CDR3 is 13 residues long.

Sequenced input: PBMCs or T cells enriched from blood (not recorded which). The source is a man aged 18 to 29 who had recovered from COVID-19. V is TRBV6-5 and J is TRBJ2-7; tentative D call: TRBD1 (6 bases). CDR3: CATTADSSYEQYF. DNA for the CDR3: TGTGCCACTACCGCGGACAGCTCCTACGAGCAGTACTTC.